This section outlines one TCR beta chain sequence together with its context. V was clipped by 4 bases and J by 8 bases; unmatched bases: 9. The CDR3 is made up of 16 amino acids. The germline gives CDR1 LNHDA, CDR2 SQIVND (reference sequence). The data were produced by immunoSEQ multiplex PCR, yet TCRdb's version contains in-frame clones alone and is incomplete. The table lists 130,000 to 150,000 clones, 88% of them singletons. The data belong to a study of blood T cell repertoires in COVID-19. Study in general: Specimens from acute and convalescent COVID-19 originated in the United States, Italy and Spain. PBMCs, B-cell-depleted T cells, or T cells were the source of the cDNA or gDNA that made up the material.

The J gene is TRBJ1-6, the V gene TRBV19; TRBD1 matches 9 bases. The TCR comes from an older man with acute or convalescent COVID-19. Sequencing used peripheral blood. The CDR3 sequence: CASSTTWGQGDSPLHF. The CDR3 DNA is TGTGCCAGTAGTACGACCTGGGGACAGGGCGATTCACCCCTCCACTTT.